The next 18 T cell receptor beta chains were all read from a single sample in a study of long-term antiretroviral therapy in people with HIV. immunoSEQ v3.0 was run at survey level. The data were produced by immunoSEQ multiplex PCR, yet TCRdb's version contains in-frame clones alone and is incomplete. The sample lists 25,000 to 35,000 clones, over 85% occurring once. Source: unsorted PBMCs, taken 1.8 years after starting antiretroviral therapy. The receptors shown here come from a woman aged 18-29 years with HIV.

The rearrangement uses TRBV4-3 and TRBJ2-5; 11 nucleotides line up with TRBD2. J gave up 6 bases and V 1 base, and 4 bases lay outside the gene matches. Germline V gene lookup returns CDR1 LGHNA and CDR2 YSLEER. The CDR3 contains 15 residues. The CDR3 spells CASSQGLAGSKTQYF. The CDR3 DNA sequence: TGCGCCAGCAGCCAAGGACTAGCGGGATCAAAGACCCAGTACTTC.

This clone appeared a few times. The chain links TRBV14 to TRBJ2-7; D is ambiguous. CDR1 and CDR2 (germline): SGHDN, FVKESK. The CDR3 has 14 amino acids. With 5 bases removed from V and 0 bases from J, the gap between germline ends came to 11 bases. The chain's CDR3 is CASSFRRSSYEQYF. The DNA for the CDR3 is TGTGCCAGCAGCTTCCGTCGGAGCTCCTACGAGCAGTACTTC.

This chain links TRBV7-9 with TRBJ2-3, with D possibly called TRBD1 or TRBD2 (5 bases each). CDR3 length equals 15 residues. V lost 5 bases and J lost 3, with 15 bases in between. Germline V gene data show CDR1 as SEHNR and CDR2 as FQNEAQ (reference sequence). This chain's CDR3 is CASSHARGFTDTQYF. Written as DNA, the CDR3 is TGTGCCAGCAGCCATGCGAGGGGATTTACAGATACGCAGTATTTT.

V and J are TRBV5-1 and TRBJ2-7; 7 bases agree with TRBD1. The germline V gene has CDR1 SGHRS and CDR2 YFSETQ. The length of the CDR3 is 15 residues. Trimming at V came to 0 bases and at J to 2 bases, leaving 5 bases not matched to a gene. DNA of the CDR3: TGCGCCAGCAGCTTGGGAGGACAGGAGACCTACGAGCAGTACTTC. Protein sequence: CASSLGGQETYEQYF.

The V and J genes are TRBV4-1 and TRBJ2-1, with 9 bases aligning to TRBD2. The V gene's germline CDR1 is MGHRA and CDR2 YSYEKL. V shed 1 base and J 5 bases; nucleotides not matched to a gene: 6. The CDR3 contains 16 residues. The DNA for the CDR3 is TGCGCCAGCAGCCAAGCGGTAGCGGGAGTGCACAATGAGCAGTTCTTC. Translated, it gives CASSQAVAGVHNEQFF.

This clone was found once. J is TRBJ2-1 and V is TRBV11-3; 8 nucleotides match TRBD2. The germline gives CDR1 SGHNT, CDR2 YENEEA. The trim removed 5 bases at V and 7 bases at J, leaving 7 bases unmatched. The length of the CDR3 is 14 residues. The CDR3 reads CASSLSGVGNEQFF. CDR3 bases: TGTGCCAGCAGCCTTAGCGGGGTTGGGAATGAGCAGTTCTTC.

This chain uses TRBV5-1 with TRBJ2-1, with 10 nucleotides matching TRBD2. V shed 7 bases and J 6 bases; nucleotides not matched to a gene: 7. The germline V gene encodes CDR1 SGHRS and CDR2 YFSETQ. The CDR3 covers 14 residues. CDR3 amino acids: CASQQASGSNEQFF. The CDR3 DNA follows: TGCGCCAGCCAACAGGCTAGCGGGAGCAATGAGCAGTTCTTC.

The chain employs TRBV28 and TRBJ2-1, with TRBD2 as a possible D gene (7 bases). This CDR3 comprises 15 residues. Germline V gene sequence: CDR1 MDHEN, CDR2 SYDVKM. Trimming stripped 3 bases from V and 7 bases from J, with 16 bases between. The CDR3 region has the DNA TGTGCCAGCAGTTTGGGGGGGGCCCCTATGAATGAGCAGTTCTTC. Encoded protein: CASSLGGAPMNEQFF.

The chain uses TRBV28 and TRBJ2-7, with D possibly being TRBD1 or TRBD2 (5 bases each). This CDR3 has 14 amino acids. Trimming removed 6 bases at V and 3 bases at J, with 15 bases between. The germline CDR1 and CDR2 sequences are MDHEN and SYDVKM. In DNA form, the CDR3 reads TGTGCCAGCAGATCGGATACTAGGGGCTACGAGCAGTACTTC. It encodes CASRSDTRGYEQYF.

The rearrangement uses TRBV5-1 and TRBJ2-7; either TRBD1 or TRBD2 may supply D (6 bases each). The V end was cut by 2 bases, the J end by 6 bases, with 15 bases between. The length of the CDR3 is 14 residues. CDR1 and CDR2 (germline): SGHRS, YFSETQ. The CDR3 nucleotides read TGCGCCAGCAGCTTAATATCGGGGGCTGGCGAGCAGTACTTC. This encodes CASSLISGAGEQYF.

DNA for the CDR3: TGTGCCATCAGTGAGGTCGATGAGCAGTTCTTC. It codes for CAISEVDEQFF. This chain links TRBV10-3 with TRBJ2-1; no definite D call. Germline loops: CDR1 ENHRY, CDR2 SYGVKD. This CDR3 region has 11 residues. V lost 2 bases to trimming and J lost 8 bases, with 4 bases between them.

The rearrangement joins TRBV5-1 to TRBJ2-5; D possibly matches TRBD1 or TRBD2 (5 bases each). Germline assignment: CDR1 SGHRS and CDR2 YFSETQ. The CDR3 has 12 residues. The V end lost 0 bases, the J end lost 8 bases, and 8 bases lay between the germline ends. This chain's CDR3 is CASSLDGGTQYF. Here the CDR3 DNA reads TGCGCCAGCAGCTTGGATGGGGGTACCCAGTACTTC.

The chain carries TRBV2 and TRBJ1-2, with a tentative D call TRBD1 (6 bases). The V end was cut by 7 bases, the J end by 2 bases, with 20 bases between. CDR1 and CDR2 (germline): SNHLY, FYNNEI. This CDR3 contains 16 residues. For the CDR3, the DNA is TGTGCCAGCACTTCGAGGACAGACAACTCCAACTATGGCTACACCTTC. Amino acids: CASTSRTDNSNYGYTF.

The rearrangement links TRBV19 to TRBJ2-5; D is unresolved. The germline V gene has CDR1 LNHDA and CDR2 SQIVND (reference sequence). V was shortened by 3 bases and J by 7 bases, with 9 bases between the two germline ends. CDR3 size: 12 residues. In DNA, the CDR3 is TGTGCCAGTAGTATTTTGTCGGGGACCCAGTACTTC. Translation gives CASSILSGTQYF.

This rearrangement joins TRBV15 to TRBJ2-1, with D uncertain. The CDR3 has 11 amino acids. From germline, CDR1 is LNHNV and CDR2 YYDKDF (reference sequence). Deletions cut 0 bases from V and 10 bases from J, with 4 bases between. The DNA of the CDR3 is TGTGCCACCAGCAGAGATATGGAGCAGTTCTTC. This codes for CATSRDMEQFF.

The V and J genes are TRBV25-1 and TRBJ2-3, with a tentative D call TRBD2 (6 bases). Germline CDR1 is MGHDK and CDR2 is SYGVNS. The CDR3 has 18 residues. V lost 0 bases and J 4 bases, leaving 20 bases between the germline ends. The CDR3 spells CASSEYPLRDGAADTQYF. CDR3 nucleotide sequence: TGTGCCAGCAGTGAATACCCTCTGCGGGATGGGGCGGCAGATACGCAGTATTTT.

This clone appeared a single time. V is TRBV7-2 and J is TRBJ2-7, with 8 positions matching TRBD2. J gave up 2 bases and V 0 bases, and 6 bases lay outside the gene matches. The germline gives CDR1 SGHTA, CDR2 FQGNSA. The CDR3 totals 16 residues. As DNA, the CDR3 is TGTGCCAGCAGCTTAGCGCAGCGGGAGAGCCCCTACGAGCAGTACTTC. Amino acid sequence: CASSLAQRESPYEQYF. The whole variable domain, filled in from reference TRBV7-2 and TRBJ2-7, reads GAGVSQSPSNKVTEKGKDVELRCDPISGHTALYWYRQSLGQGLEFLIYFQGNSAPDKSGLPSDRFSAERTGGSVSTLTIQRTQQEDSAVYLCASSLAQRESPYEQYFGPGTRLTVT.

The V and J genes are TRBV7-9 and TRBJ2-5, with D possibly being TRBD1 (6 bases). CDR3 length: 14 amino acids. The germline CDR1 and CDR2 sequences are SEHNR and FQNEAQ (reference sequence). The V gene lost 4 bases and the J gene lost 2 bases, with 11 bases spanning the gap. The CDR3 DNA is TGTGCCAGCAGCTGGGACATCGGACAAGAGACCCAGTACTTC. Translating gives CASSWDIGQETQYF.